One sample yielded the 26 T cell receptor beta chains listed below, sequenced in a study of Graves' ophthalmopathy and Graves' hyperthyroidism. Transcripts of RNA were the source for amplifying TCR beta CDR3 regions. Second-round multiplex PCR followed a first-round RT-PCR using HTBI primers. Via MiXCR, TCRdb re-called the multiplex PCR reads, giving one row per CDR3 protein. Altogether a few hundred thousand distinct CDR3 sequences are present, roughly 40% being singletons, with the ten largest covering about 4.2%. What was sequenced was peripheral blood or thyroid tissue (not recorded which). These TCRs come from an adult man with Graves' hyperthyroidism.

This clonotype occurred a few times. V usage is TRBV27 and J usage is TRBJ2-2; 9 bases align to TRBD1. The CDR3 has 16 amino acids. After removal of 5 bases from V and 4 bases from J, the junction contained 8 bases not matched to a gene. The germline V gene encodes CDR1 MNHEY and CDR2 SMNVEV (reference sequence). The DNA of the CDR3 is TGTGCCAGCAGTCGCCGACAGGGGGGAGGCACCGGGGAGCTGTTTTTT. Its translation is CASSRRQGGGTGELFF.

This clonotype was recorded at least ten times. The chain is built from TRBV19 and TRBJ2-2; TRBD2 is a possible D gene (6 bases). V was trimmed by 3 bases and J by 0 bases, leaving 8 bases between them. The CDR3 extends over 15 amino acids. Germline V lookup: CDR1 LNHDA, CDR2 SQIVND (reference sequence). The CDR3 DNA sequence: TGTGCCAGTAGTATTGGGAGGACGAACACCGGGGAGCTGTTTTTT. Encoded protein: CASSIGRTNTGELFF.

This clonotype was seen just once. This sequence joins TRBV20-1 and TRBJ1-5; 8 bases are a match to TRBD1. Germline values: CDR1 DFQATT, CDR2 SNEGSKA (reference sequence). This CDR3 is built from 13 residues. The V segment lost 7 bases and the J segment 11 bases; nucleotides outside the gene matches: 13. The CDR3 region is CSGIQGALETQHF. Here the CDR3 DNA reads TGCAGTGGTATCCAGGGGGCCTTGGAGACCCAGCATTTT.

This rearrangement joins TRBV9 to TRBJ1-2, with D maybe TRBD1 (5 bases). The CDR3 extends over 16 amino acids. Germline assignment: CDR1 SGDLS and CDR2 YYNGEE. V gave up 4 bases and J gave up 8 bases, with 24 bases separating them. The CDR3 nucleotides are TGTGCCAGCAGCCACGCTGCCCGGGACGGGGCTCAAGGCTACACCTTC. Translating it yields CASSHAARDGAQGYTF.

The chain is built from TRBV7-2 and TRBJ2-3; the D gene is possibly TRBD2 (5 bases). Trimming cost V 7 bases and J 2 bases, with 7 bases left between them. Germline CDR1 reads SGHTA; CDR2 reads FQGNSA. The CDR3 runs 12 residues. CDR3 in DNA: TGTGCCAGCACCGGGGACACAGATACGCAGTATTTT. This translates into CASTGDTDTQYF.

Note on this clonotype: This sequence may be a read error, since a much larger clone differs from it by one base. This chain links TRBV7-8 with TRBJ2-2, with 11 bases identical to TRBD1. V shed 4 bases and J 4 bases; nucleotides not matched to a gene: 5. This CDR3 spans 16 amino acids. Germline lookup yields CDR1 SGHVS and CDR2 FQNEAQ. Here the CDR3 reads CASSYRDRGFTGELFF. CDR3 DNA sequence: TGTGCCAGCAGCTACCGGGACAGGGGGTTCACCGGGGAGCTGTTTTTT.

This clonotype turned up a few times. The chain is built from TRBV7-2 and TRBJ2-3; tentatively, D is TRBD1 or TRBD2 (5 bases each). V shed 4 bases and J shed 0 bases, with 8 bases lying between them. CDR1 is SGHTA, CDR2 FQGNSA, per germline. The CDR3 runs to 14 residues. DNA of the CDR3: TGTGCCAGCAGCTCGGGACCCAGCACAGATACGCAGTATTTT. Amino acid sequence: CASSSGPSTDTQYF.

This clonotype has a count of ten or more. The chain is built from TRBV24-1 and TRBJ1-2; TRBD1 agrees at 7 bases. The CDR3 loop spans 14 amino acids. V lost 6 bases and J lost 6; bases outside the gene matches: 9. Germline CDR1 reads KGHDR; CDR2 reads SFDVKD. CDR3 DNA sequence: TGTGCCACCAGTCAAACCGGGACAGCGGATGGCTACACCTTC. Amino acid sequence: CATSQTGTADGYTF.

This clonotype was observed many times. The junction departs from germline at one end; a sequencing error may be responsible. This chain uses TRBV20-1 with TRBJ2-5; TRBD2 matches 16 bases. This CDR3 contains 15 residues. CDR1 and CDR2 from the germline V gene are DFQATT and SNEGSKA (reference sequence). DNA for the CDR3: TGCAGTGCCAGAGGGACTAGCGGGGGGGAAACGGCCCAGTACTTC. Residues: CSARGTSGGETAQYF.

This clonotype was picked up many times. This chain joins TRBV29-1 and TRBJ2-2, with TRBD1 as a possible D gene (6 bases). The CDR3 spans 15 residues. The germline V and J ends were trimmed by 4 bases and 1 base, with 13 bases remaining between them. Germline CDR1 SQVTM, CDR2 ANQGSEA. The DNA of the CDR3 is TGCAGCGTTGGGCAGGGGAGTGGGAACACCGGGGAGCTGTTTTTT. Its protein is CSVGQGSGNTGELFF.

There are many counts of this clonotype. The J gene is TRBJ1-2, the V gene TRBV10-1, with 7 bases lining up with TRBD1. The V gene's germline CDR1 is WNHNN and CDR2 SYGVQD (reference sequence). The ends lost 11 bases at V and 5 bases at J; junction bases unmatched: 8. The length of the CDR3 is 12 residues. The CDR3 spells CAPRTGRYGYTF. The DNA for the CDR3 is TGCGCCCCAAGGACAGGCCGATATGGCTACACCTTC.

V usage is TRBV20-1 and J usage is TRBJ2-5, with D possibly called TRBD1 or TRBD2 (5 bases each). Germline V gene sequence: CDR1 DFQATT, CDR2 SNEGSKA (reference sequence). Trimming shortened V by 6 bases and J by 2 bases, and 16 bases separated the two germline ends. The CDR3 contains 14 residues. CDR3 residues: CSASDGAAQETQYF. In DNA form, the CDR3 reads TGCAGTGCCTCGGACGGGGCAGCTCAAGAGACCCAGTACTTC.

The gene calls are TRBV7-2 and TRBJ2-5; 7 nucleotides line up with TRBD1. Germline CDR1 and CDR2: SGHTA and FQGNSA. The CDR3 length is 14 residues. Germline trimming cut 3 bases from V and 11 bases from J; bases unmatched to any gene: 12. CDR3 region: CASSFEGGFNEQYF. As DNA, the CDR3 is TGTGCCAGCAGCTTCGAAGGGGGCTTCAATGAGCAGTACTTC.

The rearrangement uses TRBV4-2 and TRBJ2-7; 12 bases line up with TRBD2. V was clipped by 9 bases and J by 2 bases; unmatched bases: 8. Germline values: CDR1 LGHNA, CDR2 YNFKEQ. The length of the CDR3 is 15 residues. CDR3 sequence: CARIPGLAGTYEQYF. The CDR3 DNA is TGTGCCAGGATCCCCGGACTAGCGGGGACCTACGAGCAGTACTTC.

This clonotype was detected ten times or more. The CDR3 coding sequence is TGTGCCAGCAGCCCTAGCGGGAACTACGAGCAGTACTTC. Its translation: CASSPSGNYEQYF. This rearrangement joins TRBV2 to TRBJ2-7, with 9 bases matching TRBD2. The V and J ends lost 6 bases and 3 bases, in that order; junction bases with no gene match: 3. The CDR3 has 13 residues. Germline V gives CDR1 SNHLY, CDR2 FYNNEI.

The sample holds many counts of this clonotype. The rearrangement joins TRBV5-1 to TRBJ1-1; 10 bases are shared with TRBD1. There are 15 residues in the CDR3. The V gene end was trimmed by 0 bases and the J gene end by 4 bases; junction bases not matched to a gene: 3. Germline V gene data show CDR1 as SGHRS and CDR2 as YFSETQ. The CDR3 nucleotides are TGCGCCAGCAGCTTGGGACAGGGGGCAGTCACTGAAGCTTTCTTT. This gives the protein CASSLGQGAVTEAFF.

This clonotype was picked up many times. The rearrangement links TRBV24-1 to TRBJ1-2, with D unclear. The CDR3 is 13 residues long. V dropped 9 bases and J dropped 4 bases, with 14 bases sitting between them. Germline CDR1 reads KGHDR; CDR2 reads SFDVKD. The CDR3 sequence: CATAPRTSYGYTF. DNA of the CDR3: TGTGCCACCGCTCCGAGGACGAGCTATGGCTACACCTTC.

J is TRBJ2-7 and V is TRBV27, with 11 nucleotides matching TRBD2. The CDR3 runs 13 residues. Germline-derived CDR1 and CDR2 are MNHEY and SMNVEV (reference sequence). The V segment lost 6 bases and the J segment 4 bases; nucleotides outside the gene matches: 2. The CDR3 is CASRLAGVYEQYF. CDR3 in DNA: TGTGCCAGCAGACTAGCGGGAGTTTACGAGCAGTACTTC.

At least ten counts were recorded for this clonotype. Compared with germline, one end of the junction differs, possibly owing to a read error. The chain has TRBV10-3 and TRBJ2-6; D is possibly TRBD1 (6 bases). Germline CDR1 reads ENHRY; CDR2 reads SYGVKD. This CDR3 region has 17 residues. The CDR3, as DNA: TGTGCCAGCAGTTCCCGGGACACATCCTCTGGGGCCAACGTCCTGACTTTC. Translated, it gives CASSSRDTSSGANVLTF.

There are a few counts of this clonotype. At one end, the junction sequence differs from germline, possibly due to a read error. The chain employs TRBV6-4 and TRBJ2-2; D gene unclear. Per the germline V gene, CDR1 is MRHNA and CDR2 is SNTAGT. The CDR3 is 17 residues long. The DNA of the CDR3 is TGTGCCAGCAGTTACTCGAGCGCGAATCCCAACACCGGGGAGCTGTTTTTT. As protein: CASSYSSANPNTGELFF.

CDR3 sequence reads: CASSFSGELFYEQYF. The CDR3 nucleotides are TGTGCCAGCAGCTTTTCGGGCGAACTTTTCTACGAGCAGTACTTC. The V call is TRBV5-5, the J call TRBJ2-7; D unclear. Germline CDR1 is SGHKS and CDR2 is YYEKEE (reference sequence). The germline V and J ends were trimmed by 2 bases and 3 bases, with 15 bases remaining between them. The CDR3 covers 15 residues.

The chain links TRBV20-1 to TRBJ2-5, with D perhaps matching TRBD2 (6 bases). The V and J ends lost 6 bases and 4 bases respectively, with 18 bases between them. The CDR3 spans 14 residues. In germline, CDR1 is DFQATT, CDR2 SNEGSKA (reference sequence). CDR3: CSASSLRRGETQYF. The CDR3 DNA reads TGCAGTGCCAGCAGTTTAAGGAGGGGAGAGACCCAGTACTTC.

The genes are TRBV6-1 and TRBJ1-2, with D hard to call. V lost 3 bases and J 2 bases, leaving 10 bases between the germline ends. CDR3 length equals 14 residues. Germline CDR1 is MNHNS and CDR2 is SASEGT. CDR3 DNA sequence: TGTGCCAGCAGTGACCCGGGAGAAAACTATGGCTACACCTTC. Protein sequence: CASSDPGENYGYTF.

The chain uses TRBV6-5 and TRBJ2-7; no clear D gene. V lost 4 bases and J 3 bases, leaving 16 bases between the germline ends. This CDR3 comprises 15 residues. Germline-derived CDR1 and CDR2 are MNHEY and SVGAGI. The CDR3 loop reads CASSFALGSIYEQYF. CDR3 sequence (DNA): TGTGCCAGCAGTTTTGCTCTGGGATCAATCTACGAGCAGTACTTC.

The chain has TRBV6-1 and TRBJ2-5; perhaps TRBD1 as D (6 bases). The V gene lost 4 bases and the J gene lost 5 bases, with 14 bases spanning the gap. Germline V gene sequence: CDR1 MNHNS, CDR2 SASEGT. This CDR3 spans 14 amino acids. The CDR3 DNA reads as TGTGCCAGCAGTGGGCTGGACAGTTGGGAGACCCAGTACTTC. Its protein is CASSGLDSWETQYF.

As for this clonotype: Mismatch with germline at one junction end may stem from a read error. The rearrangement joins TRBV7-9 to TRBJ2-7, with D perhaps matching TRBD1 or TRBD2 (5 bases each). The CDR3 is made up of 18 amino acids. Germline V gives CDR1 SEHNR, CDR2 FQNEAQ (reference sequence). The CDR3 region has the DNA TGCGCCAGCAGCCAAGATCGGGGCGACAGTCACCTCCCTTACGAGCAGTACTTC. It is translated as CASSQDRGDSHLPYEQYF.